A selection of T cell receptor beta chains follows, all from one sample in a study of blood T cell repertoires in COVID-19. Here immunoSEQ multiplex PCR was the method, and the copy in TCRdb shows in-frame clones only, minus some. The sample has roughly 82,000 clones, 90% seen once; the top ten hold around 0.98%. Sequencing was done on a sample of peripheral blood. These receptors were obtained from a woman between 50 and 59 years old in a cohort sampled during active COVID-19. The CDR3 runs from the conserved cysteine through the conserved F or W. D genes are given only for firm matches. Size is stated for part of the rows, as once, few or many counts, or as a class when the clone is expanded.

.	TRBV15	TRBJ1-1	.	TGTGCCACCAGCAGTTATATGAACACTGAAGCTTTCTTT	CATSSYMNTEAFF
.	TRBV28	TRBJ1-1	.	TGTGCCAGCAGTACAGGGTCTGCAAATGAAGCTTTCTTT	CASSTGSANEAFF
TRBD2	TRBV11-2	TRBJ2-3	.	TGTGCCAGCAGGGGATGGGGGAGGGCCGGCACAGATACGCAGTATTTT	CASRGWGRAGTDTQYF
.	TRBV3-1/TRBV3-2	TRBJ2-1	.	TGTGCCAGCGGGGAAAGGGGAATCTACAATGAGCAGTTCTTC	CASGERGIYNEQFF
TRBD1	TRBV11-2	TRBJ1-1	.	TGTGCCAGCAGCTTACCCCCCCTTACAGGGGGCAGGACTGAAGCTTTCTTT	CASSLPPLTGGRTEAFF
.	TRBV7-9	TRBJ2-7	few	TGTGCCAGCAGAAAGGGGCTCCACGAGCAGTACTTC	CASRKGLHEQYF
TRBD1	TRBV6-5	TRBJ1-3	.	TGTGCCTCGTTGTCGACAGGGGTGGCTGGAAACACCATATATTTT	CASLSTGVAGNTIYF
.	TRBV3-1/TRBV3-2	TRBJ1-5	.	TGTGCCAGCAGCCCCAGGGGTGGTGGCAATCAGCCCCAGCATTTT	CASSPRGGGNQPQHF
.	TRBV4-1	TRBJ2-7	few	TGCGCCAGCAGCCAAGTACAGGCAGGTGCGGACGAGCAGTACTTC	CASSQVQAGADEQYF
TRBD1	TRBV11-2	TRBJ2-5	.	TGTGCCAGCAGCTTGGGGCCGACAGGGGTGGAGACCCAGTACTTC	CASSLGPTGVETQYF
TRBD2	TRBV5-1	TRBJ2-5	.	TGCGCCAGCAGCTTGGGGGCTAGCGGGAGGGTGGAGACCCAGTACTTC	CASSLGASGRVETQYF
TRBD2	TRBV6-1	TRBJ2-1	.	TGTGCCAGCAGTGAATCCGCAGCGGGAGGGTTCAATGAGCAGTTCTTC	CASSESAAGGFNEQFF
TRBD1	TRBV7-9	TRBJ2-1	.	TGTGCCAGCAGCTTAGGTGGGACAGGGAGGGACAATGAGCAGTTCTTC	CASSLGGTGRDNEQFF
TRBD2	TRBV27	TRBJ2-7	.	TGTGCCAGCAGTTTATATGGGAGCGGGATTACTACCTACGAGCAGTACTTC	CASSLYGSGITTYEQYF
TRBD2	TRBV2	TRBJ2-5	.	TGTGCCAGCAGTGACCGGTTCGGGCGGGAGGCGGCTCCAGAGACCCAGTACTTC	CASSDRFGREAAPETQYF
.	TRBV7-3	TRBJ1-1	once	TGTGCCAGCAGCTTAAAGAGCGGCACTGAAGCTTTCTTT	CASSLKSGTEAFF
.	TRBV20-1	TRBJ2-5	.	TGCAGTGCTGTCAGGGGGACCCAGTACTTC	CSAVRGTQYF
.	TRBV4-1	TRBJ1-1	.	TGCGCCAGCAGCCAAGGAAAAGGTTTACAGTTGAACACTGAAGCTTTCTTT	CASSQGKGLQLNTEAFF
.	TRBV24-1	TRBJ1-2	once	TGTGCCACTTGGGACAAGCTAAAAGGCTACACCTTC	CATWDKLKGYTF
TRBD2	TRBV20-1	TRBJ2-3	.	TGCAGTGCGAGTGGACTAGCGGGAGTGGAAACAGATACGCAGTATTTT	CSASGLAGVETDTQYF
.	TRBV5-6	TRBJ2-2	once	TGTGCCAGCAGCTTGGGGGTTGGTTCCACGGGTGCTTACACCGGGGAGCTGTTTTTT	CASSLGVGSTGAYTGELFF
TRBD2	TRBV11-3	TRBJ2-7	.	TGTGCCAGCAGCTTATCCGGGACTAGCGGCTCCTACGAGCAGTACTTC	CASSLSGTSGSYEQYF
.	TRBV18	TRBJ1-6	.	TGTGCCAGCTCACCAGCGAGCTCCTATAATTCACCCCTCCACTTT	CASSPASSYNSPLHF
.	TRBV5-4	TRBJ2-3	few	TGTGCCAGCAGCCCGGACTGGGGCACAGATACGCAGTATTTT	CASSPDWGTDTQYF
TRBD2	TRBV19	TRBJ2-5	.	TGTGCCAGTAGCGGACTAGCGGGAGGCCAAGAGACCCAGTACTTC	CASSGLAGGQETQYF
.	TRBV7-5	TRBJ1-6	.	TGTGTCAGAAGCTTATCTTTGGTTCGGACAGGGGGTTTTGGTAATTCACCCCTCCACTTT	CVRSLSLVRTGGFGNSPLHF
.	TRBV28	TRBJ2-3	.	TGTGCCAGCAGTCGTATCTCAGATACGCAGTATTTT	CASSRISDTQYF
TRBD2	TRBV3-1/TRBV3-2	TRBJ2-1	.	TGTGCCAGCAGCCAAGACGGACTAGCGGGATGGAATGAGCAGTTCTTC	CASSQDGLAGWNEQFF
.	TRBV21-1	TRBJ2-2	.	TGTGCCAGCAGCAATGGACTAGCGGGAGGATCTGCCGGGGAGCTGTTTTTT	CASSNGLAGGSAGELFF
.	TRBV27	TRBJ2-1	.	TGTGCCAGCAGTTTCCAGGGTCATGAGCAGTTCTTC	CASSFQGHEQFF